This T cell receptor (beta chain) derives from a study of cytomegalovirus exposure and HLA in healthy donors. After removal of 4 bases from V and 1 base from J, the junction contained 2 bases not matched to a gene. The CDR3 runs 13 residues. Germline values: CDR1 SGHDT, CDR2 YYEEEE. Sequenced by immunoSEQ multiplex PCR; TCRdb stores in-frame clones only, minus some. The repertoire includes about 140,000 clones, 84% of them detected once, and 1.4% sits in the top ten. The V call is TRBV5-6, the J call TRBJ2-7; 7 bases align to TRBD1. The receptor was isolated from a woman aged 25 to 39 in good health and CMV-seronegative. The sample consisted of PBMCs. For the CDR3, the DNA is TGTGCCAGCAGCCAGGGACAGTCCTACGAGCAGTACTTC. Its translation: CASSQGQSYEQYF.